This TCR beta chain was documented in a study of CD4 T cells in relation to SARS-CoV-2 and coronaviruses. Background on the study: After about nine days of antigen culture, PBMC TCR beta CDR3s were sequenced.

Over 80,000 naive or memory CD4+ cells were cultured with CEF peptides for more than nine days. Sequenced by immunoSEQ multiplex PCR; TCRdb stores in-frame clones only, minus some. The sample gives some 32,000 clones, about four fifths of which show up once; around 3.3% is in the top ten. This CDR3 has 15 residues. CDR1 and CDR2 (germline): MDHEN, SYDVKM. The ends lost 8 bases at V and 5 bases at J; junction bases unmatched: 13. To note about this clone: Its specificity is unknown.

The sequence came from an adult with COVID-19. The V and J genes are TRBV28 and TRBJ2-7, with 9 nucleotides matching TRBD1. The sample comprised memory CD4+ T cells from PBMCs, cultured in vitro. The DNA for the CDR3 is TGTGCCAGCCCTCCCTCCCGGGACAGGGCCCACGAGCAGTACTTC. Protein: CASPPSRDRAHEQYF.